Listed below are T cell receptor beta chains from one sample, sequenced in a study of T cell responses to AZD1222 COVID-19 vaccine. Sequenced by immunoSEQ multiplex PCR; TCRdb stores in-frame clones only, minus some. The sample yields over 85,000 clones, approximately 90% seen once. Material: peripheral blood, obtained 28 days after the second AZD1222 dose. The source is an adult who received the AZD1222 COVID-19 vaccine. CDR3s include the opening cysteine and the closing phenylalanine or tryptophan. The D gene is left open where the match is weak. Rows give clone size only sometimes, using once, few, many, or a class for an expanded clone.

j_gene,len,v_gene,d_gene,abundance,CDR3aa,CDR3nt
TRBJ1-2,13,TRBV10-3,TRBD1,NA,CAILDRGRYGYTF,TGTGCCATCCTCGACAGGGGGAGGTATGGCTACACCTTC
TRBJ1-2,14,TRBV6-5,NA,few,CASTYGGAGYGYTF,TGTGCCAGCACCTACGGGGGGGCTGGGTATGGCTACACCTTC
TRBJ1-1,15,TRBV27,NA,NA,CASSSLQVVNTEAFF,TGTGCCAGCAGTTCTTTACAGGTGGTGAACACTGAAGCTTTCTTT
TRBJ1-2,14,TRBV30,NA,NA,CAWSGEGRGYGYTF,TGTGCCTGGAGTGGGGAGGGACGAGGGTATGGCTACACCTTC
TRBJ2-2,15,TRBV6-4,NA,NA,CASPRDRMGTGELFF,TGTGCCAGCCCTAGAGACAGGATGGGCACCGGGGAGCTGTTTTTT
TRBJ1-2,11,TRBV7-2,NA,few,CASSSRNLYTF,TGTGCCAGCAGCTCACGAAACCTCTACACCTTC
TRBJ2-7,14,TRBV7-9,NA,NA,CASSPGHNSYEQYF,TGTGCCAGCAGCCCGGGACACAACTCCTACGAGCAGTACTTC
TRBJ1-4,14,TRBV5-4,NA,NA,CATQSDSTNEKLFF,TGTGCCACCCAATCAGATTCAACTAATGAAAAACTGTTTTTT
TRBJ1-1,13,TRBV7-9,NA,NA,CASSLGMNTEAFF,TGTGCCAGCAGCTTAGGTATGAACACTGAAGCTTTCTTT
TRBJ2-3,14,TRBV6-5,NA,NA,CASSYWRGTDTQYF,TGTGCCAGCAGTTACTGGCGGGGCACAGATACGCAGTATTTT
TRBJ1-4,17,TRBV7-2,NA,NA,CASSLDRGYATNEKLFF,TGTGCCAGCAGCTTAGATCGGGGGTACGCAACTAATGAAAAACTGTTTTTT
TRBJ1-5,13,TRBV19,NA,once,CASSIIGNQPQHF,TGTGCCAGTAGTATTATTGGCAATCAGCCCCAGCATTTT
TRBJ1-4,16,TRBV2,NA,NA,CASSEILTAANEKLFF,TGTGCCAGCAGTGAAATTCTGACAGCTGCTAATGAAAAACTGTTTTTT
TRBJ2-6,15,TRBV6-5,NA,NA,CASNRGLSGANVLTF,TGTGCCAGCAATAGGGGGTTATCTGGGGCCAACGTCCTGACTTTC
TRBJ1-5,17,TRBV15,NA,NA,CATSRESAGRSNQPQHF,TGTGCCACCAGCAGAGAAAGCGCAGGGAGAAGCAATCAGCCCCAGCATTTT
TRBJ1-2,11,TRBV2,NA,NA,CASSEEYGYTF,TGTGCCAGCAGTGAAGAGTATGGCTACACCTTC
TRBJ2-7,14,TRBV28,NA,NA,CASSLSPPGHEQYF,TGTGCCAGCAGTTTAAGCCCCCCGGGCCACGAGCAGTACTTC
TRBJ2-5,11,TRBV5-1,NA,NA,CASMGDETQYF,TGCGCCAGCATGGGCGATGAGACCCAGTACTTC
TRBJ2-7,16,TRBV3-1/TRBV3-2,NA,NA,CASSQESTSRTYEQYF,TGTGCCAGCAGCCAAGAGAGCACTAGCAGAACCTACGAGCAGTACTTC
TRBJ2-7,15,TRBV7-8,TRBD1,NA,CASSFGQGESYEQYF,TGTGCCAGCAGCTTCGGACAGGGTGAATCCTACGAGCAGTACTTC